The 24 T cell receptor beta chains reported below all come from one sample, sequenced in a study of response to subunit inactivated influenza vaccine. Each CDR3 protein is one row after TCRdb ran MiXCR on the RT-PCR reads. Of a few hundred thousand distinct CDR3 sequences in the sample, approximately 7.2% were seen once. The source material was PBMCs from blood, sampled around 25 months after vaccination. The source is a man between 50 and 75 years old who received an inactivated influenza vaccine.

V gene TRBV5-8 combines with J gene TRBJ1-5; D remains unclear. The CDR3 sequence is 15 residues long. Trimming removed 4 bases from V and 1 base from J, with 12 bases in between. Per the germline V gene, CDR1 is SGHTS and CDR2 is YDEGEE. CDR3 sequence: CASSSPHKSNQPQHF. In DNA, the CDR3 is TGTGCCAGCAGCAGCCCGCACAAGAGCAATCAGCCCCAGCATTTT.

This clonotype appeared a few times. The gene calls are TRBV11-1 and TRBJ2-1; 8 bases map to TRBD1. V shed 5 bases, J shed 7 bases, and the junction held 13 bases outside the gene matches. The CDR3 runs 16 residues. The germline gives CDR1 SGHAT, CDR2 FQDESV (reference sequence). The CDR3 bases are TGTGCCAGCAGCCTAGGGGGGACAGGCCGTTTGAATGAGCAGTTCTTC. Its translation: CASSLGGTGRLNEQFF.

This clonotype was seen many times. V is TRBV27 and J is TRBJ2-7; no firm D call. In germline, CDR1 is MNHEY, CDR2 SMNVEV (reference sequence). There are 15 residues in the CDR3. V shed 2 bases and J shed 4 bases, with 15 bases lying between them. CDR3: CASSLTGPRIYEQYF. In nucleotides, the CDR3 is TGTGCCAGCAGTTTAACCGGGCCGAGGATTTACGAGCAGTACTTC.

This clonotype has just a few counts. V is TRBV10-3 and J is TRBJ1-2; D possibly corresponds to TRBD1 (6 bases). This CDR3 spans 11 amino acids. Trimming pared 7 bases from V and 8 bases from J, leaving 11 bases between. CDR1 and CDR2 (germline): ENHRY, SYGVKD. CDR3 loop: CAITGGQGYTF. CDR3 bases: TGTGCCATCACGGGGGGCCAGGGCTACACCTTC.

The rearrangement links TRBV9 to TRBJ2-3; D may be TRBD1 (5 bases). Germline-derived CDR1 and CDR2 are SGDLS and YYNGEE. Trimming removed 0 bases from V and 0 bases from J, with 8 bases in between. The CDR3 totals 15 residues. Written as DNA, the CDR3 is TGTGCCAGCAGCGTAGGGGGCTTGAGCACAGATACGCAGTATTTT. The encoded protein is CASSVGGLSTDTQYF. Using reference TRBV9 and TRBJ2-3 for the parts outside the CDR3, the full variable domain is DSGVTQTPKHLITATGQRVTLRCSPRSGDLSVYWYQQSLDQGLQFLIQYYNGEERAKGNILERFSAQQFPDLHSELNLSSLELGDSALYFCASSVGGLSTDTQYFGPGTRLTVL.

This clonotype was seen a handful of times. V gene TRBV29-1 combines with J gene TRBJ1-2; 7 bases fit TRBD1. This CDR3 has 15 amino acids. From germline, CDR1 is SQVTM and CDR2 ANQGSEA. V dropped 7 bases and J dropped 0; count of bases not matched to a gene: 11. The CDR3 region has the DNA TGCAGCGCTTCCGGGACAGAAAAATCTAACTATGGCTACACCTTC. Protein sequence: CSASGTEKSNYGYTF.

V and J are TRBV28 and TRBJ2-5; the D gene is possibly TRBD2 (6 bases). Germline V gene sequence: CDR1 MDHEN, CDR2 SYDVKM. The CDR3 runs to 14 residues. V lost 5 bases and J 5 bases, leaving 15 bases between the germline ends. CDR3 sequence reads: CASSLAGTRETQYF. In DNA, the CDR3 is TGTGCCAGCAGTCTAGCCGGGACTCGGGAGACCCAGTACTTC.

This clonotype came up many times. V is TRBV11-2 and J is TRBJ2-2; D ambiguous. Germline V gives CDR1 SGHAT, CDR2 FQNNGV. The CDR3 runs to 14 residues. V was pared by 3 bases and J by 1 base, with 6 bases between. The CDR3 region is CASSLPVNTGELFF. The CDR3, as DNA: TGTGCCAGCAGCTTGCCGGTGAACACCGGGGAGCTGTTTTTT.

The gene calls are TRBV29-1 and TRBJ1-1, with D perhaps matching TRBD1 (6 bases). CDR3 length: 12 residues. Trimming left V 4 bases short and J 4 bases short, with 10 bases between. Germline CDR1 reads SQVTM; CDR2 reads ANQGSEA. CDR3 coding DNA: TGCAGCGTTGCCAGGGGAGGCACTGAAGCTTTCTTT. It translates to CSVARGGTEAFF.

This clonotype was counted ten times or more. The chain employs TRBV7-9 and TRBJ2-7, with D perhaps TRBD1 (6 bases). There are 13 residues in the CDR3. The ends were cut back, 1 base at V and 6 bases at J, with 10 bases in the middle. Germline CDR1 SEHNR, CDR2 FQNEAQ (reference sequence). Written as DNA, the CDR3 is TGTGCCAGCAGCTTAGTACAGGGCGGCGAGCAGTACTTC. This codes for CASSLVQGGEQYF.

This chain's CDR3 is CASSVVSGLLETQYF. The CDR3 nucleotides are TGTGCCAGCAGCGTAGTCTCGGGTCTTTTGGAGACCCAGTACTTC. The chain has TRBV9 and TRBJ2-5; D is unclear. Germline assignment: CDR1 SGDLS and CDR2 YYNGEE. This CDR3 comprises 15 residues. V lost 0 bases to trimming and J lost 5 bases, with 14 bases between them.

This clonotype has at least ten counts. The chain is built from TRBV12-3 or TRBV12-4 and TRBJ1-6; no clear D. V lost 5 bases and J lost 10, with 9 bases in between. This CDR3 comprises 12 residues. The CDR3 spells CASSPGVSPLHF. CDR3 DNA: TGTGCCAGCAGTCCAGGAGTCTCACCCCTCCACTTT.

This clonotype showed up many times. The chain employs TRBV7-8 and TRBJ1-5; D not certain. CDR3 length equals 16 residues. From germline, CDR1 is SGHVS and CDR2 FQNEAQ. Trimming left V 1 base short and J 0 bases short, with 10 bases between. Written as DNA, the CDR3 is TGTGCCAGCAGCTTAGTTAGCAGATCTAGCAATCAGCCCCAGCATTTT. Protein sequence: CASSLVSRSSNQPQHF.

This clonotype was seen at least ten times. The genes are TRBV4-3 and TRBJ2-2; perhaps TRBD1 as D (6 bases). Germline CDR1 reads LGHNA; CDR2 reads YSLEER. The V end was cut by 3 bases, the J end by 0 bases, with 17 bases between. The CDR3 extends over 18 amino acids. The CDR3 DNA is TGCGCCAGCAGCCAGGGTGGAATCAGGACAGCGAACACCGGGGAGCTGTTTTTT. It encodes CASSQGGIRTANTGELFF.

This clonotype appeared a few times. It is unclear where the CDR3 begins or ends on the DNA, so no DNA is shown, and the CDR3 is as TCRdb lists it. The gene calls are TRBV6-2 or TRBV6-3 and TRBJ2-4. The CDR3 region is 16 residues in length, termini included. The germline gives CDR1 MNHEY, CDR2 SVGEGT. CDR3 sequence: CASSYSAVPAKNIQYF.

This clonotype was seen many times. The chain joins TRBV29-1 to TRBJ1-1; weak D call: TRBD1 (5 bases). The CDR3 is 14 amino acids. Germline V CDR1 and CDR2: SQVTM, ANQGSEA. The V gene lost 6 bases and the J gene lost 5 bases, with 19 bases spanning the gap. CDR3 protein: CSVELRDGWTEAFF. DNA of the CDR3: TGCAGCGTCGAACTCCGGGACGGGTGGACTGAAGCTTTCTTT.

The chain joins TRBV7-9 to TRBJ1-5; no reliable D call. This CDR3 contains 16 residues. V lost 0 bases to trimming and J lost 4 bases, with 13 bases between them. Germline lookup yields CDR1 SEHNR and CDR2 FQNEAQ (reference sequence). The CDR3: CASSLALASANQPQHF. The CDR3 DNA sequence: TGTGCCAGCAGCTTAGCACTCGCCAGTGCGAATCAGCCCCAGCATTTT.

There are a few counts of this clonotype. The CDR3: CASSSSRAGGIYGYTF. In DNA form, the CDR3 reads TGTGCCAGCAGCTCCTCCCGGGCAGGGGGGATATATGGCTACACCTTC. This chain connects TRBV7-9 to TRBJ1-2; TRBD1 agrees at 7 bases. CDR3 size: 16 residues. Germline V CDR1 and CDR2: SEHNR, FQNEAQ (reference sequence). The J segment lost 5 bases and the V segment lost 4 bases, leaving 13 bases of the junction unmatched.

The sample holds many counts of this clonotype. The CDR3 here is CASSPQDGNEQYF. The DNA for the CDR3 is TGTGCCAGCTCACCACAGGACGGGAACGAGCAGTACTTC. The chain links TRBV18 to TRBJ2-7; a possible D gene is TRBD2 (5 bases). Trimming stripped 1 base from V and 5 bases from J, with 9 bases between. The germline V gene has CDR1 KGHSH and CDR2 LQKENI. The CDR3 runs to 13 residues. Filled out from reference TRBV18 and TRBJ2-7, the complete variable domain reads NAGVMQNPRHLVRRRGQEARLRCSPMKGHSHVYWYRQLPEEGLKFMVYLQKENIIDESGMPKERFSAEFPKEGPSILRIQQVVRGDSAAYFCASSPQDGNEQYFGPGTRLTVT.

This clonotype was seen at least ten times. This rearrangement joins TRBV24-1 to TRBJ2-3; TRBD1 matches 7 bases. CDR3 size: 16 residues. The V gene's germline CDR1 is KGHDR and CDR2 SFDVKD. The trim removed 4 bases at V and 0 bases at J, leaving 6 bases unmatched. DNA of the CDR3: TGTGCCACCAGTGACGGGGACAGCACTAGCACAGATACGCAGTATTTT. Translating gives CATSDGDSTSTDTQYF.

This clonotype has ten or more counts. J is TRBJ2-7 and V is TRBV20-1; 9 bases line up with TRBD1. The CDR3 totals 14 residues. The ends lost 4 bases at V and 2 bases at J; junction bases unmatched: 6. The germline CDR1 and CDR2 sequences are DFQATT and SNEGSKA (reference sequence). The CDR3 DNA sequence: TGCAGTGCTATTCCGGGACAGGGCACCTACGAGCAGTACTTC. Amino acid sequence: CSAIPGQGTYEQYF.

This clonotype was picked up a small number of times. The CDR3 sequence: CASSLAGISVPDTQYF. For the CDR3, the DNA is TGTGCCAGCAGCTTAGCGGGGATTAGCGTGCCAGATACGCAGTATTTT. The V and J genes are TRBV7-2 and TRBJ2-3; tentatively, D is TRBD2 (5 bases). The CDR3 has 16 residues. Germline CDR1 is SGHTA and CDR2 is FQGNSA. V lost 0 bases to trimming and J lost 4 bases, with 14 bases between them.

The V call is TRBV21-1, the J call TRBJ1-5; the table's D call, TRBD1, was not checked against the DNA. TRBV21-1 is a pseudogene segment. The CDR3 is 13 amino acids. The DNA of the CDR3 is TGTGCCAGCAGCACGACAGGGCGGCAGCCCCAGCATTTT. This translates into CASSTTGRQPQHF.

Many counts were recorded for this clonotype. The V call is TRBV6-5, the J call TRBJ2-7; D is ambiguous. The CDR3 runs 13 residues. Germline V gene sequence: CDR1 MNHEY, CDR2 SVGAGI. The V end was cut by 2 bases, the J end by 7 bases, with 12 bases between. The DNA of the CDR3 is TGTGCCAGCAGTTACGGCCGGAATAGGGAGCAGTACTTC. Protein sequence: CASSYGRNREQYF.